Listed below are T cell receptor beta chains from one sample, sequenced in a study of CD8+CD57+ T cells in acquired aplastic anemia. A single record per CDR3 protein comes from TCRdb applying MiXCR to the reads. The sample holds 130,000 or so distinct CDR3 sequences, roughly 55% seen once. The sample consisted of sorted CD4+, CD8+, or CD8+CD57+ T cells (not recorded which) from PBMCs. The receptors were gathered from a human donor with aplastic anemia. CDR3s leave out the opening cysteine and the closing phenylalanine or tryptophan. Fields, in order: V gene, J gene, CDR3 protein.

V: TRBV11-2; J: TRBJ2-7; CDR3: ASSRNRPGQTSYEQY
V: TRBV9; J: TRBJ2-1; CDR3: ASSTGTSGSRDEQF
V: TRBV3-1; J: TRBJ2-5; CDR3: ASSQGLAVGYQETQY
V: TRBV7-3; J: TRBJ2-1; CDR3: ASSLGGAPNEQF
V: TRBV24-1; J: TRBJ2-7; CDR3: ATSDSGLSDEQY
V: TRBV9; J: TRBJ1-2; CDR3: ASSGNYGYT
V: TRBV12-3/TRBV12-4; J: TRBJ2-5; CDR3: ASSLSGGGETQY
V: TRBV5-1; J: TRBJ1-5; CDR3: ASSLEGGNQPQH
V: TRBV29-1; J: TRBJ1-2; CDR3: SVDDKAHYGYT
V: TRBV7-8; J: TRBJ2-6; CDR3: ASSPWERSGANVLT
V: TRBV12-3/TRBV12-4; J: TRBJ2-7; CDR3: ASAGGSTYEQY
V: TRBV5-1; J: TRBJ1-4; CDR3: ASRRTGSEKLF
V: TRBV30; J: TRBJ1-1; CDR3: AWSTGGADEAF
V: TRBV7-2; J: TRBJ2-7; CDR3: ASSFDPYEQY
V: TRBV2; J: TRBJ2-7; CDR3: ASSKTSGSRY